This is a list of T cell receptor beta chains from one sample in a study of T cell responses to AZD1222 COVID-19 vaccine. Repertoires were generated with immunoSEQ multiplex PCR, while TCRdb's copy carries only in-frame clones and drops some. The sample includes approximately 190,000 clones, 85% to 95% of them seen just once. Sequences were derived from peripheral blood, sampled on day 0 of AZD1222 vaccination. The receptors originated from an adult in good health. Each CDR3 is given with its conserved first and last residue. The D gene is left open where the match is weak. The size field is filled for only some rows; it gives once, few, many or a size class.

abundance,v_gene,j_gene,d_gene,CDR3aa,CDR3nt
NA,TRBV6-2/TRBV6-3,TRBJ2-3,NA,CASSPASTDTQYF,TGTGCCAGCAGTCCCGCCTCCACAGATACGCAGTATTTT
NA,TRBV15,TRBJ1-4,TRBD1,CATGQGAPNEKLFF,TGTGCCACCGGTCAGGGGGCGCCTAATGAAAAACTGTTTTTT
NA,TRBV5-1,TRBJ2-1,NA,CASSFQTPSYNEQFF,TGCGCCAGCAGCTTCCAAACACCTTCCTACAATGAGCAGTTCTTC
NA,TRBV7-2,TRBJ1-4,TRBD1,CASSSVTGDEKLFF,TGTGCCAGCAGCTCCGTGACAGGGGATGAAAAACTGTTTTTT
once,TRBV27,TRBJ1-6,NA,CASRAGPYNSPLHF,TGTGCCAGCCGAGCGGGACCCTATAATTCACCCCTCCACTTT
few,TRBV15,TRBJ2-7,TRBD1,CATSRDLGTGDYEQYF,TGTGCCACCAGCAGAGATCTTGGGACAGGGGACTACGAGCAGTACTTC
NA,TRBV19,TRBJ1-1,NA,CASRTDRNTEAFF,TGTGCCAGTAGGACAGACAGGAACACTGAAGCTTTCTTT
NA,TRBV3-1/TRBV3-2,TRBJ2-2,NA,CASSQRTGRVSGELFF,TGTGCCAGCAGCCAGAGGACAGGGAGGGTCTCCGGGGAGCTGTTTTTT
NA,TRBV24-1,TRBJ2-1,NA,CATSDYNEQFF,TGTGCCACCAGTGACTATAATGAGCAGTTCTTC
NA,TRBV7-8,TRBJ1-2,NA,CASSSEGTGPGGYTF,TGTGCCAGCAGCTCCGAGGGTACCGGGCCTGGTGGCTACACCTTC
NA,TRBV12-3/TRBV12-4,TRBJ1-5,NA,CASSLGSNQPQHF,TGTGCCAGCAGCCTTGGATCCAATCAGCCCCAGCATTTT
NA,TRBV6-5,TRBJ1-1,NA,CASSYSSSVAVEAFF,TGTGCCAGCAGTTACTCGAGTTCTGTGGCCGTTGAAGCTTTCTTT
NA,TRBV29-1,TRBJ2-5,TRBD1,CSVARGTGKETQYF,TGCAGCGTTGCCAGGGGGACGGGAAAAGAGACCCAGTACTTC
NA,TRBV19,TRBJ2-4,TRBD2,CASSISGGQNIQYF,TGTGCCAGTAGTATTAGCGGGGGGCAAAACATTCAGTACTTC
NA,TRBV7-9,TRBJ2-3,TRBD2,CASSSTSGGTASTDTQYF,TGTGCCAGCAGCTCGACTAGCGGGGGGACAGCTAGCACAGATACGCAGTATTTT
few,TRBV5-4,TRBJ1-1,TRBD1,CASSPRQGGMNTEAFF,TGTGCCAGCAGCCCGAGGCAGGGGGGAATGAACACTGAAGCTTTCTTT
NA,TRBV11-2,TRBJ1-2,NA,CASRLDTYYGYTF,TGTGCCAGCAGGCTCGACACTTACTATGGCTACACCTTC
NA,TRBV12-3/TRBV12-4,TRBJ2-7,NA,CASTPRVSYEQYF,TGTGCCAGCACCCCCAGGGTTTCCTACGAGCAGTACTTC
NA,TRBV10-1,TRBJ2-3,NA,CASSESFADTQYF,TGCGCCAGCAGTGAGTCGTTCGCGGATACGCAGTATTTT
NA,TRBV5-1,TRBJ1-1,NA,CASSFEAFSSEAFF,TGCGCCAGCAGCTTTGAGGCTTTCAGCTCTGAAGCTTTCTTT
NA,TRBV19,TRBJ2-5,TRBD2,CASSIRTSGGVRETQYF,TGTGCCAGTAGTATACGGACTAGCGGGGGGGTGAGAGAGACCCAGTACTTC
NA,TRBV4-3,TRBJ1-6,TRBD1,CASSQDPDRANSPLHF,TGCGCCAGCAGCCAAGACCCGGACAGGGCTAATTCACCCCTCCACTTT
NA,TRBV19,TRBJ1-4,NA,CASSSGQGATNEKLFF,TGTGCCAGTAGTTCGGGACAAGGAGCTACTAATGAAAAACTGTTTTTT
NA,TRBV2,TRBJ1-4,NA,CASSEANEKLFF,TGTGCCAGCAGTGAGGCCAACGAAAAACTGTTTTTT
once,TRBV15,TRBJ1-2,NA,CATSRGRSDDYTF,TGTGCCACCAGCAGGGGCCGCTCCGATGACTACACCTTC
NA,TRBV6-1,TRBJ1-1,NA,CASSDWGGTEAFF,TGTGCCAGCAGTGATTGGGGAGGCACTGAAGCTTTCTTT
NA,TRBV5-1,TRBJ2-3,TRBD2,CASSLDSGGAGKDTQYF,TGCGCCAGCAGCTTGGATAGCGGGGGGGCCGGCAAAGATACGCAGTATTTT
few,TRBV14,TRBJ1-1,NA,CASRTLGTEAFF,TGTGCCAGCAGAACCCTGGGCACTGAAGCTTTCTTT
once,TRBV5-1,TRBJ2-5,NA,CASSLQRPGETQYF,TGCGCCAGCAGCTTGCAAAGACCCGGGGAGACCCAGTACTTC
NA,TRBV11-2,TRBJ1-1,NA,CASSHNAGGTEAFF,TGTGCCAGCAGCCACAATGCGGGGGGCACTGAAGCTTTCTTT
once,TRBV28,TRBJ1-4,TRBD1,CASSLPPTGIYEKLFF,TGTGCCAGCAGTTTACCCCCGACAGGGATTTATGAAAAACTGTTTTTT
NA,TRBV4-2,TRBJ1-4,TRBD1,CASSQEGDRMAKLFF,TGTGCCAGCAGCCAAGAGGGGGACAGGATGGCGAAACTGTTTTTT
NA,TRBV29-1,TRBJ1-2,NA,CSVPRDYGYTF,TGCAGCGTTCCCAGGGACTATGGCTACACCTTC
NA,TRBV5-1,TRBJ1-2,NA,CASSDTAFYGYTF,TGCGCCAGCAGCGATACAGCATTCTATGGCTACACCTTC
NA,TRBV3-1/TRBV3-2,TRBJ1-2,NA,CASSPTPSEAYGYTF,TGTGCCAGCAGCCCGACACCATCAGAGGCCTATGGCTACACCTTC
NA,TRBV7-9,TRBJ1-2,NA,CASSPTGSYIIDYGYTF,TGTGCCAGCAGCCCTACTGGCAGCTACATAATAGACTATGGCTACACCTTC
NA,TRBV27,TRBJ1-6,TRBD1,CASSLRQGGNSPLHF,TGTGCCAGCAGTTTAAGACAGGGTGGGAATTCACCCCTCCACTTT
NA,TRBV5-4,TRBJ2-2,TRBD2,CASSPLAGGSIGELFF,TGTGCCAGCAGCCCTCTAGCGGGGGGGTCGATCGGGGAGCTGTTTTTT
NA,TRBV6-1,TRBJ1-2,NA,CASSEDLGRNYGYTF,TGTGCCAGCAGTGAAGATTTGGGACGGAACTATGGCTACACCTTC
NA,TRBV10-3,TRBJ1-4,NA,CAISDNSATNEKLFF,TGTGCCATCAGTGACAACAGTGCAACTAATGAAAAACTGTTTTTT
NA,TRBV5-6,TRBJ1-5,TRBD1,CASSGTGRDQPQHF,TGTGCCAGCAGCGGGACAGGGAGGGACCAGCCCCAGCATTTT
NA,TRBV5-1,TRBJ2-5,NA,CASSLLGTAGETQYF,TGCGCCAGCAGCTTGCTGGGGACAGCGGGAGAGACCCAGTACTTC
NA,TRBV7-9,TRBJ2-1,TRBD2,CASSPKVASGGFYNEQFF,TGTGCCAGCAGCCCAAAGGTGGCTAGCGGGGGGTTCTACAATGAGCAGTTCTTC
NA,TRBV18,TRBJ1-5,TRBD1,CASSPGTGGNQPQHF,TGTGCCAGCTCCCCGGGGACAGGGGGCAATCAGCCCCAGCATTTT